The rows below give T cell receptor beta chains drawn from one sample of a study of blood T cell repertoires in COVID-19. The repertoire was sequenced with immunoSEQ multiplex PCR; TCRdb's copy has only in-frame clones and lacks some. The sample contains around 63,000 clones, approximately 90% of which appear only once. Sequenced sample: peripheral blood. These receptors came from a woman aged 80 or older with acute or convalescent COVID-19. Both conserved end residues are part of each CDR3. D genes are given only for firm matches. Some rows have no size entry. The others give once, few or many, or a class for an expanded clone.

CDR3 length	V gene	J gene	clone size	D gene	CDR3 protein	CDR3 DNA
16	TRBV11-3	TRBJ2-1	NA	TRBD2	CASSLGTSGGAFEQFF	TGTGCCAGCAGCTTAGGCACTAGCGGGGGGGCTTTTGAGCAGTTCTTC
15	TRBV2	TRBJ1-6	few	NA	CASSELPAPNSPLHF	TGTGCCAGCAGTGAACTCCCAGCGCCTAATTCACCCCTCCACTTT
11	TRBV20-1	TRBJ2-7	NA	NA	CSVHREGEQYF	TGCAGTGTACACAGGGAGGGCGAGCAGTACTTC
12	TRBV30	TRBJ1-2	NA	NA	CAWSVGRFGYTF	TGTGCCTGGAGTGTAGGGAGGTTCGGCTACACCTTC
13	TRBV19	TRBJ2-7	NA	NA	CASSIQGAGEQYF	TGTGCCAGTAGTATTCAGGGTGCGGGGGAGCAGTACTTC
13	TRBV4-3	TRBJ2-1	few	NA	CASSQQVSGEQFF	TGCGCCAGCAGCCAACAGGTGTCCGGTGAGCAGTTCTTC
12	TRBV10-3	TRBJ2-1	once	TRBD2	CAMGLADNEQFF	TGTGCCATGGGACTAGCGGATAATGAGCAGTTCTTC
15	TRBV7-8	TRBJ2-7	NA	NA	CASSLAPGQSYEQYF	TGTGCCAGCAGCTTAGCTCCGGGACAATCCTACGAGCAGTACTTC
13	TRBV12-3/TRBV12-4	TRBJ1-2	NA	TRBD1	CASSWTGGYGYTF	TGTGCCAGCAGTTGGACAGGGGGTTATGGCTACACCTTC
15	TRBV5-1	TRBJ2-7	NA	TRBD1	CASRPGQGDDWEQYF	TGCGCCAGCAGACCGGGACAGGGGGATGATTGGGAGCAGTACTTC
15	TRBV29-1	TRBJ1-4	few	NA	CSVEDLDSPNEKLFF	TGCAGCGTTGAAGATCTAGACAGCCCCAATGAAAAACTGTTTTTT
15	TRBV5-4	TRBJ1-1	NA	NA	CASSLEVNSYTEAFF	TGTGCCAGCAGCTTGGAAGTGAACAGTTACACTGAAGCTTTCTTT
15	TRBV3-1/TRBV3-2	TRBJ2-6	NA	NA	CASSIGHSGANVLTF	TGTGCCAGCTCTATAGGACACTCTGGGGCCAACGTCCTGACTTTC
13	TRBV19	TRBJ1-2	NA	TRBD1	CASRGQGARGYTF	TGTGCCAGTAGGGGCCAGGGGGCGCGAGGCTACACCTTC
14	TRBV30	TRBJ1-1	NA	TRBD1	CAWGTGNFNTEAFF	TGTGCCTGGGGGACAGGGAACTTTAACACTGAAGCTTTCTTT
16	TRBV28	TRBJ1-5	NA	TRBD1	CASSSLTGGVNQPQHF	TGTGCCAGCAGTTCTCTGACAGGGGGCGTAAATCAGCCCCAGCATTTT
16	TRBV5-1	TRBJ2-1	NA	TRBD1	CASSFTARDSYNEQFF	TGCGCCAGCAGCTTTACAGCCCGGGACAGCTACAATGAGCAGTTCTTC
17	TRBV19	TRBJ1-5	NA	TRBD1	CASSLTRTGAGNQPQHF	TGTGCCAGTAGCTTAACCCGGACAGGCGCGGGCAATCAGCCCCAGCATTTT
16	TRBV19	TRBJ1-5	NA	TRBD1	CASSISPGQNNQPQHF	TGTGCCAGTAGTATATCGCCGGGACAGAACAATCAGCCCCAGCATTTT
15	TRBV11-2	TRBJ2-7	NA	NA	CASRRPGGRDYEQYF	TGTGCCAGCAGGCGCCCCGGCGGCAGAGACTACGAGCAGTACTTC
12	TRBV7-9	TRBJ2-7	NA	NA	CASTGDTYEQYF	TGTGCCAGCACAGGGGATACCTACGAGCAGTACTTC
16	TRBV29-1	TRBJ1-1	few	TRBD1	CSVGVPGQGLSTEAFF	TGCAGCGTTGGCGTACCGGGACAGGGGTTGAGCACTGAAGCTTTCTTT
15	TRBV27	TRBJ2-1	NA	TRBD2	CASRNSGGAYNEQFF	TGTGCCAGCAGGAATAGCGGGGGGGCTTACAATGAGCAGTTCTTC
12	TRBV7-2	TRBJ1-5	NA	NA	CASSQAGQPQHF	TGTGCCAGCAGCCAGGCCGGTCAGCCCCAGCATTTT
14	TRBV20-1	TRBJ2-5	NA	NA	CSASGRAPRETQYF	TGCAGTGCCAGTGGGCGGGCGCCCCGAGAGACCCAGTACTTC
13	TRBV6-6	TRBJ2-7	NA	NA	CASRIRGGYEQYF	TGTGCCAGCAGAATAAGGGGTGGGTACGAGCAGTACTTC
14	TRBV6-6	TRBJ1-3	NA	NA	CASSSVIAGNTIYF	TGTGCCAGCAGTTCCGTAATTGCTGGAAACACCATATATTTT
15	TRBV5-5	TRBJ1-5	NA	NA	CASSWWGDSNQPQHF	TGTGCCAGCAGCTGGTGGGGAGATAGCAATCAGCCCCAGCATTTT
15	TRBV5-1	TRBJ2-1	NA	NA	CASSLGLASNNEQFF	TGCGCCAGCAGCTTGGGGCTAGCGTCCAACAATGAGCAGTTCTTC
14	TRBV9	TRBJ1-1	NA	NA	CASSVDSTNTEAFF	TGTGCCAGCAGCGTCGACAGCACGAACACTGAAGCTTTCTTT
15	TRBV5-1	TRBJ2-7	NA	TRBD1	CASSLGQGNIYEQYF	TGCGCCAGCAGCTTGGGACAGGGCAACATCTACGAGCAGTACTTC
14	TRBV11-2	TRBJ2-7	NA	NA	CASSLAQAPGEQYF	TGTGCCAGCAGCTTAGCGCAGGCCCCAGGGGAGCAGTACTTC
12	TRBV28	TRBJ1-1	NA	NA	CASRGRNTEAFF	TGTGCCAGCAGGGGGAGGAACACTGAAGCTTTCTTT
14	TRBV10-3	TRBJ1-4	NA	TRBD1	CAISDSARLTGLFF	TGTGCCATCAGTGACTCTGCTCGGTTGACAGGGTTGTTTTTT
14	TRBV29-1	TRBJ1-4	NA	NA	CSVELTGSPEKLFF	TGCAGCGTCGAACTTACAGGGTCGCCTGAAAAACTGTTTTTT
13	TRBV11-2	TRBJ1-2	NA	NA	CASSLAGVEGYTF	TGTGCCAGCAGCTTAGCAGGGGTAGAGGGCTACACCTTC
17	TRBV3-1/TRBV3-2	TRBJ2-2	NA	NA	CASSQPQGRWLPGELFF	TGTGCCAGCAGCCAGCCACAGGGTCGATGGCTCCCCGGGGAGCTGTTTTTT
17	TRBV27	TRBJ2-1	NA	TRBD2	CASSFSPTSGNDNEQFF	TGTGCCAGCAGTTTCTCCCCGACTAGCGGAAACGACAATGAGCAGTTCTTC
13	TRBV7-2	TRBJ1-2	NA	NA	CASSTPGENGYTF	TGTGCCAGCAGCACCCCAGGGGAGAACGGCTACACCTTC
14	TRBV10-3	TRBJ1-1	NA	NA	CAIRTEVLNTEAFF	TGTGCCATCCGGACTGAAGTATTGAACACTGAAGCTTTCTTT
14	TRBV19	TRBJ1-1	NA	NA	CASRGAAESHEAFF	TGTGCCAGTAGGGGGGCGGCTGAGTCCCATGAAGCTTTCTTT